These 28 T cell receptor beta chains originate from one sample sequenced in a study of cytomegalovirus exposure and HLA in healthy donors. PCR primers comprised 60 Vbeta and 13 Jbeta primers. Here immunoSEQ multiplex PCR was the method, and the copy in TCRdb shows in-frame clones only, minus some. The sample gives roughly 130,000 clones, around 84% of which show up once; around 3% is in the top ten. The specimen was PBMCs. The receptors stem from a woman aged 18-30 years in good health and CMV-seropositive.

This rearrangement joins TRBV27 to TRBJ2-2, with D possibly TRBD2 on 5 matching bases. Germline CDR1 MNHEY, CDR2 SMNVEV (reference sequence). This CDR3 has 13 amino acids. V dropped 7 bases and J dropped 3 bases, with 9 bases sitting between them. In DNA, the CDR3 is TGTGCCAGCATGGAGCGGTACACCGGGGAGCTGTTTTTT. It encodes CASMERYTGELFF.

The CDR3 loop reads CASSSITGTGGPGANVLTF. The CDR3 coding sequence is TGTGCCAGCAGTTCGATAACCGGGACAGGGGGCCCTGGGGCCAACGTCCTGACTTTC. V gene TRBV28 combines with J gene TRBJ2-6; 12 bases are shared with TRBD1. Unmatched junction bases numbered 9, after V lost 4 bases and J lost 2 bases. Germline V gene lookup returns CDR1 MDHEN and CDR2 SYDVKM. The CDR3 consists of 19 residues. Looking up the rest from reference TRBV28 and TRBJ2-6 gives the full variable domain: DVKVTQSSRYLVKRTGEKVFLECVQDMDHENMFWYRQDPGLGLRLIYFSYDVKMKEKGDIPEGYSVSREKKERFSLILESASTNQTSMYLCASSSITGTGGPGANVLTFGAGSRLTVL.

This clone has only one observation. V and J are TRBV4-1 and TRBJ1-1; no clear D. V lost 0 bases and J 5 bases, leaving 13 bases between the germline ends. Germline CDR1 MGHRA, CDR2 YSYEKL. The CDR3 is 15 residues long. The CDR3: CASSQEEGGWTEAFF. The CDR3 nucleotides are TGCGCCAGCAGCCAAGAAGAGGGAGGATGGACTGAAGCTTTCTTT.

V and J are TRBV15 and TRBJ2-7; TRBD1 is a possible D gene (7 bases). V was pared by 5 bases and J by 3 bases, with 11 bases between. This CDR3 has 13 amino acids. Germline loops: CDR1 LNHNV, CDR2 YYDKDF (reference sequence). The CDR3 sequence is CATSEQGGYEQYF. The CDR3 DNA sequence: TGTGCCACCAGCGAGCAGGGGGGCTACGAGCAGTACTTC.

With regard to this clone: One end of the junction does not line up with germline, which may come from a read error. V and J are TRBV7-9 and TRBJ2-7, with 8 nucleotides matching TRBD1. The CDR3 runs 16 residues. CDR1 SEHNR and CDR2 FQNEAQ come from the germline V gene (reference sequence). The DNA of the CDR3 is TGTTCCAGCAGCGGGCTCAGGACAGGGACAAAGGACGAGCAGTACTTC. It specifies CSSSGLRTGTKDEQYF.

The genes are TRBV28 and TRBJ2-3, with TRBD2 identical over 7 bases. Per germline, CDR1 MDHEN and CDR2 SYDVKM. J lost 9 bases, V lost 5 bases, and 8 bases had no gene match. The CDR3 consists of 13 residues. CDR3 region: CASSTPGGDTQYF. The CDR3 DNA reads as TGTGCCAGCAGTACCCCGGGGGGAGACACGCAGTATTTT. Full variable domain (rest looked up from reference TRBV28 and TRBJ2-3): DVKVTQSSRYLVKRTGEKVFLECVQDMDHENMFWYRQDPGLGLRLIYFSYDVKMKEKGDIPEGYSVSREKKERFSLILESASTNQTSMYLCASSTPGGDTQYFGPGTRLTVL.

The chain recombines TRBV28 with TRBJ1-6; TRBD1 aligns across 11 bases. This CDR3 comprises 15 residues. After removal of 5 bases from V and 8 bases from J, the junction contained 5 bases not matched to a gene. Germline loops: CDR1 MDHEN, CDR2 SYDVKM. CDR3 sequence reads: CASSDPGQGDSPLHF. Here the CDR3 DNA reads TGTGCCAGCAGTGACCCGGGACAGGGGGATTCACCCCTCCACTTT. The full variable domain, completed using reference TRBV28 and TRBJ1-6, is DVKVTQSSRYLVKRTGEKVFLECVQDMDHENMFWYRQDPGLGLRLIYFSYDVKMKEKGDIPEGYSVSREKKERFSLILESASTNQTSMYLCASSDPGQGDSPLHFGNGTRLTVT.

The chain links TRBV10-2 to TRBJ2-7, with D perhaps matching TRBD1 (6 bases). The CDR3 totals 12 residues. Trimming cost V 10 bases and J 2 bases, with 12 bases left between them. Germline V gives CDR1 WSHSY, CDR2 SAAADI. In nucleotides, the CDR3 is TGCGCCACCAGGGGAGAGACCTACGAGCAGTACTTC. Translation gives CATRGETYEQYF.

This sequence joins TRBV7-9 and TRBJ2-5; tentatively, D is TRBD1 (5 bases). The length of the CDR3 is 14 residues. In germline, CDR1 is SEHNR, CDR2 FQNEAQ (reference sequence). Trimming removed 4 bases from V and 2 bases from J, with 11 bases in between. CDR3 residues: CASSSDRDQETQYF. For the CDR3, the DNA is TGTGCCAGCAGCTCAGACAGAGATCAAGAGACCCAGTACTTC.

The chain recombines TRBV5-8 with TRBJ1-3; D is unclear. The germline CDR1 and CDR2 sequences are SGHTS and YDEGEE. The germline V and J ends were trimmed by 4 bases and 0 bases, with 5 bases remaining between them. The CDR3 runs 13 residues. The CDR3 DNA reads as TGTGCCAGCAGCCGGGACTCTGGAAACACCATATATTTT. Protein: CASSRDSGNTIYF.

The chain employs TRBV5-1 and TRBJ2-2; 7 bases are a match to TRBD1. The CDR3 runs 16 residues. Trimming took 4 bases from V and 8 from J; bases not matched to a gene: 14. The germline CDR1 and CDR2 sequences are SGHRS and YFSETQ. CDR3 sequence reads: CASSPGNRGPGGELFF. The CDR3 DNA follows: TGCGCCAGCAGCCCCGGGAACAGGGGACCTGGGGGGGAGCTGTTTTTT. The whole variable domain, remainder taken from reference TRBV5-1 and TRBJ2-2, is KAGVTQTPRYLIKTRGQQVTLSCSPISGHRSVSWYQQTPGQGLQFLFEYFSETQRNKGNFPGRFSGRQFSNSRSEMNVSTLELGDSALYLCASSPGNRGPGGELFFGEGSRLTVL.

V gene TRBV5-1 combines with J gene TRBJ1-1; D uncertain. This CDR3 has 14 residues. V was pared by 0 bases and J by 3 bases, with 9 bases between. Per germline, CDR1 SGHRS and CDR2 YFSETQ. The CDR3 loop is CASSLEGRDTEAFF. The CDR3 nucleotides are TGCGCCAGCAGCTTGGAAGGTCGGGACACTGAAGCTTTCTTT. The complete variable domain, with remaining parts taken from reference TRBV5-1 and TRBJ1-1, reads KAGVTQTPRYLIKTRGQQVTLSCSPISGHRSVSWYQQTPGQGLQFLFEYFSETQRNKGNFPGRFSGRQFSNSRSEMNVSTLELGDSALYLCASSLEGRDTEAFFGQGTRLTVV.

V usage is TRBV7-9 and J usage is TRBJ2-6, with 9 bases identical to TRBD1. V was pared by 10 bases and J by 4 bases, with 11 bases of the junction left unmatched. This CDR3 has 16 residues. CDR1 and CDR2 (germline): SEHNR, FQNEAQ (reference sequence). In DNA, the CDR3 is TGTGCCAATGCCCTTGGACAGGGGTCCGGGGCCAACGTCCTGACTTTC. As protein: CANALGQGSGANVLTF.

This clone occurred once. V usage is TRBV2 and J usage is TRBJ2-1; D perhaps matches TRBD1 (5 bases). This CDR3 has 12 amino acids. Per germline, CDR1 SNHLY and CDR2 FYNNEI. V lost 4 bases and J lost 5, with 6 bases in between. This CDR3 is CASSGQNNEQFF. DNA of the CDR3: TGTGCCAGCAGTGGACAGAACAATGAGCAGTTCTTC.

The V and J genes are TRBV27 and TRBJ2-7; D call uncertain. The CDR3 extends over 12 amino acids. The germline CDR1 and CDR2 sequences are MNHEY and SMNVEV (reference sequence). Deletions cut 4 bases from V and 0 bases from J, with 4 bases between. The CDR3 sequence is CASSSRSYEQYF. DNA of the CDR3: TGTGCCAGCAGTTCCCGCTCCTACGAGCAGTACTTC.

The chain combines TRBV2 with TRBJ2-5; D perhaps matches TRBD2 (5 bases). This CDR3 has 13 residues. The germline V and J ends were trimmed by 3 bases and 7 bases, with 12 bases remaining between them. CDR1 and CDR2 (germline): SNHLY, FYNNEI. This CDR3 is CASSETNRGTQYF. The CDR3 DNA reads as TGTGCCAGCAGTGAGACAAACCGGGGGACCCAGTACTTC. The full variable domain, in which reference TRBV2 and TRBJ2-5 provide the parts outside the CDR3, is EPEVTQTPSHQVTQMGQEVILRCVPISNHLYFYWYRQILGQKVEFLVSFYNNEISEKSEIFDDQFSVERPDGSNFTLKIRSTKLEDSAMYFCASSETNRGTQYFGPGTRLLVL.

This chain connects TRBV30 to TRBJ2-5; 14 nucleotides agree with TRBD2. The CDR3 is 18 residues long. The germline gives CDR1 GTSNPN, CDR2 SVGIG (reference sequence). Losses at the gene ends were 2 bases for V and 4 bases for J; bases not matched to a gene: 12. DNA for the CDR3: TGTGCCTGGAGTCGTACGAGGACTAGCGGGGGGTCAGGAGAGACCCAGTACTTC. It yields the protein CAWSRTRTSGGSGETQYF.

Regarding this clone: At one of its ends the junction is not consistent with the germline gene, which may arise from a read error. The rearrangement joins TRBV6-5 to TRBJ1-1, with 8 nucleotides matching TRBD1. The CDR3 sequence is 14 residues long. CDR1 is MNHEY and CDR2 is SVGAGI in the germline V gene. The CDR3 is CASTYDRGYTEAFF. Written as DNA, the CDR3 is TGTGCCAGCACTTACGACAGGGGATACACTGAAGCTTTCTTT.

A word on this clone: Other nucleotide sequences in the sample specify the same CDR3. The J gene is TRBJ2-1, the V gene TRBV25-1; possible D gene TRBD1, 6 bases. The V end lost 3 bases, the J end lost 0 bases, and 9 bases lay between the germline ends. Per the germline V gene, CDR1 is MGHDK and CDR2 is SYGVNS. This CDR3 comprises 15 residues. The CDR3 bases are TGTGCCAGCAGTGATGGGACAAGCTCCTACAATGAGCAGTTCTTC. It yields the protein CASSDGTSSYNEQFF.

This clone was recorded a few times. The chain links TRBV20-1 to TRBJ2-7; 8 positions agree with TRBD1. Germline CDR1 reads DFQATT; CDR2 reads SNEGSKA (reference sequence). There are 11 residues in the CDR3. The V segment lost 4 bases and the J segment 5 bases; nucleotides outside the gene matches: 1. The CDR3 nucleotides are TGCAGTGCTAAACAGGGGGACGAGCAGTACTTC. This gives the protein CSAKQGDEQYF.

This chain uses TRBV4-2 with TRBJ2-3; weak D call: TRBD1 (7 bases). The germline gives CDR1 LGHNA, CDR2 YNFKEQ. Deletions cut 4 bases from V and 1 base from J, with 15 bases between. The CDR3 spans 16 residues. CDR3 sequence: CASSRGDSDRTDTQYF. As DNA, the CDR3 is TGTGCCAGCAGCCGCGGGGACAGCGACCGCACAGATACGCAGTATTTT.

The DNA of the CDR3 is TGCGCCAGCAGCCTTATACAGCGGGGGGACCTGGAGCAGTACTTC. Its translation: CASSLIQRGDLEQYF. The chain couples TRBV4-1 to TRBJ2-7; TRBD2 matches 9 bases. Trimming removed 4 bases from V and 7 bases from J; junction bases left unmatched: 11. The CDR3 is made up of 15 amino acids. Germline V CDR1 and CDR2: MGHRA, YSYEKL.

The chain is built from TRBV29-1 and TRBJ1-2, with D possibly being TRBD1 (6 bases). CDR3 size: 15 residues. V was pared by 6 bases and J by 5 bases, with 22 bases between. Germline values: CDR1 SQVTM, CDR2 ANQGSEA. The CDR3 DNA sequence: TGCAGCGTCCCCCAGGGAACGACAGGATTGTATGGCTACACCTTC. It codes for CSVPQGTTGLYGYTF.

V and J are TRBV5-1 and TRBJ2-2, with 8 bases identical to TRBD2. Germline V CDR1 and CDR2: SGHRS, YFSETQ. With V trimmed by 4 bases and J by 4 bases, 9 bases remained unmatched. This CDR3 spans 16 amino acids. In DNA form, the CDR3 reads TGCGCCAGCAGCCCCCACGGGGGGGCGGCCACCGGGGAGCTGTTTTTT. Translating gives CASSPHGGAATGELFF.

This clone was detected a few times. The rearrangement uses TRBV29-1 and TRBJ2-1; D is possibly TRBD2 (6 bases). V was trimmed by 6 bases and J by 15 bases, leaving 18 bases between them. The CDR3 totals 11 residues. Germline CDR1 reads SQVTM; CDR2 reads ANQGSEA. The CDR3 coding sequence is TGCAGCGTACATAGGACTAACCGAGGGTTCTTC. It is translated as CSVHRTNRGFF.

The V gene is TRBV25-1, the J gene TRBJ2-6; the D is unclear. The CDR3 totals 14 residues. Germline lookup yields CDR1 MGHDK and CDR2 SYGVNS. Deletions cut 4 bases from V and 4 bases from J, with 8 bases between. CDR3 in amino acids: CASSGRNGANVLTF. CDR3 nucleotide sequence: TGTGCCAGCAGTGGCAGGAACGGGGCCAACGTCCTGACTTTC.

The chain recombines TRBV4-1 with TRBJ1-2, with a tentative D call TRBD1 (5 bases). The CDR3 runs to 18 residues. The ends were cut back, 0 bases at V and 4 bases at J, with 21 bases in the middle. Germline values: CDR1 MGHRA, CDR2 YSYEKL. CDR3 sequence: CASSQDNGGGGSFYGYTF. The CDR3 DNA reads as TGCGCCAGCAGCCAAGACAATGGGGGTGGAGGGTCGTTCTATGGCTACACCTTC.

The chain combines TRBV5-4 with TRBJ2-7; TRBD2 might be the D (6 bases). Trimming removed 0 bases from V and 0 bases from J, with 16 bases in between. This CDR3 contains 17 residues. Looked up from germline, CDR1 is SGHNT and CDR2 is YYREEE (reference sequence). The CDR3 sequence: CASSLVGFGGNSYEQYF. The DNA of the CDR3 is TGTGCCAGCAGCTTGGTAGGCTTCGGGGGAAACTCCTACGAGCAGTACTTC.